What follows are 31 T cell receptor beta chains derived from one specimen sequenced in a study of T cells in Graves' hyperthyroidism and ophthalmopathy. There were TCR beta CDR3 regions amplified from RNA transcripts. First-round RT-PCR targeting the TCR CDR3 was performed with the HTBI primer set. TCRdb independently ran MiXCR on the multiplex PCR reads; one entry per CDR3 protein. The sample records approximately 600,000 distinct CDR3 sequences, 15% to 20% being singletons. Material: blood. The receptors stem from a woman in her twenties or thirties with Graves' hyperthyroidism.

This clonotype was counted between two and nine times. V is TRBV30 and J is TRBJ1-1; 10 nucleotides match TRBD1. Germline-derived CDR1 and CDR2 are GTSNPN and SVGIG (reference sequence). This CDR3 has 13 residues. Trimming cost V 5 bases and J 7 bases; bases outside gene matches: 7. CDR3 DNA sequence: TGTGCCTGGGAGGGGGACAGGGGAGGTGAAGCTTTCTTT. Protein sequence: CAWEGDRGGEAFF.

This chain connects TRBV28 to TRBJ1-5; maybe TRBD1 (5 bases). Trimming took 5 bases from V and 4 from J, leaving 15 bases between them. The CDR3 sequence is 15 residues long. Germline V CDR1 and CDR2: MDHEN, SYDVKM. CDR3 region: CASSPRGRWNQPQHF. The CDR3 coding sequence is TGTGCCAGCAGTCCTAGGGGACGGTGGAATCAGCCCCAGCATTTT.

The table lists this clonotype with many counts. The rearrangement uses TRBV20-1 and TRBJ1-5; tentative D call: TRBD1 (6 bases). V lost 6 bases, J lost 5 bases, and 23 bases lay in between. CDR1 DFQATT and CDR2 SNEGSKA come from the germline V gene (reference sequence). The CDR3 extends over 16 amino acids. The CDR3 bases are TGCAGTGCCATTGGTATGCGAGGGGGGGGGGATCAGCCCCAGCATTTT. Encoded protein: CSAIGMRGGGDQPQHF.

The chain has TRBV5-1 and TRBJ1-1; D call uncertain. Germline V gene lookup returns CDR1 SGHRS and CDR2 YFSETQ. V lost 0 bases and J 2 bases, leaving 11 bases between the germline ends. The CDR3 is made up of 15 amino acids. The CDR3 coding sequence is TGCGCCAGCAGCTTGGCCTTAGGGCAAAACACTGAAGCTTTCTTT. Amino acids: CASSLALGQNTEAFF. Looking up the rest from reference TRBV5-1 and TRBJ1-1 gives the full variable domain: KAGVTQTPRYLIKTRGQQVTLSCSPISGHRSVSWYQQTPGQGLQFLFEYFSETQRNKGNFPGRFSGRQFSNSRSEMNVSTLELGDSALYLCASSLALGQNTEAFFGQGTRLTVV.

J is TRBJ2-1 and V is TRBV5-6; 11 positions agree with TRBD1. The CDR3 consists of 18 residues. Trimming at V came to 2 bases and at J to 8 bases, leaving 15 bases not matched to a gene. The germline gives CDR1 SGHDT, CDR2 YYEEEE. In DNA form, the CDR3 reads TGTGCCAGCAGCTTACCAATTACGGACAGGGGGCGCAGGGATGAGCAGTTCTTC. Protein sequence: CASSLPITDRGRRDEQFF.

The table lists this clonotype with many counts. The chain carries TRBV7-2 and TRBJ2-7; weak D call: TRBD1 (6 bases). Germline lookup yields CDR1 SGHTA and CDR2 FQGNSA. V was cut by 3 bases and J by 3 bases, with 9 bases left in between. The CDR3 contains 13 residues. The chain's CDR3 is CASSFRRGYEQYF. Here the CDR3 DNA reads TGTGCCAGCAGCTTCCGCAGGGGCTACGAGCAGTACTTC.

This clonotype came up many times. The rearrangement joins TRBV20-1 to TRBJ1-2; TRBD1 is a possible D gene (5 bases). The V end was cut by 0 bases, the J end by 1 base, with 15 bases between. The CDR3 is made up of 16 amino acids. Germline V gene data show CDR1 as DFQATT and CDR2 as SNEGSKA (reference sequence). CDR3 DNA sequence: TGCAGTGCTAGAGATTATCAGACAGACGATAACTATGGCTACACCTTC. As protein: CSARDYQTDDNYGYTF.

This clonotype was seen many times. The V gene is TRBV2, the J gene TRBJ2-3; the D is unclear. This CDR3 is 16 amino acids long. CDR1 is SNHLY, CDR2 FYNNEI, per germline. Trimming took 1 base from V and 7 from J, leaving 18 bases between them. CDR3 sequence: CASSEGIAGPANTQYF. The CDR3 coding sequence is TGTGCCAGCAGTGAAGGAATAGCAGGCCCCGCAAATACGCAGTATTTT.

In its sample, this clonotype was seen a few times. The CDR3 region is CASSPPGTDNSPLHF. CDR3 sequence (DNA): TGTGCCAGCAGCCCACCGGGAACAGATAATTCACCCCTCCACTTT. This chain connects TRBV11-3 to TRBJ1-6; D uncertain. The germline V gene has CDR1 SGHNT and CDR2 YENEEA. The V end lost 5 bases, the J end lost 5 bases, and 13 bases lay between the germline ends. The CDR3 is made up of 15 amino acids. Full variable domain (remainder filled in from reference TRBV11-3 and TRBJ1-6): EAGVVQSPRYKIIEKKQPVAFWCNPISGHNTLYWYLQNLGQGPELLIRYENEEAVDDSQLPKDRFSAERLKGVDSTLKIQPAELGDSAVYLCASSPPGTDNSPLHFGNGTRLTVT.

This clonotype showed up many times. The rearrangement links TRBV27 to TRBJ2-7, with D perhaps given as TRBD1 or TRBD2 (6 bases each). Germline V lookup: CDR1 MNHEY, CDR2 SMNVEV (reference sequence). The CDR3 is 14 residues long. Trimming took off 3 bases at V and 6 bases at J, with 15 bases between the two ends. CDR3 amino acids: CASSFGPPGAEQYF. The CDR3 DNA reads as TGTGCCAGCAGTTTTGGGCCCCCGGGGGCCGAGCAGTACTTC.

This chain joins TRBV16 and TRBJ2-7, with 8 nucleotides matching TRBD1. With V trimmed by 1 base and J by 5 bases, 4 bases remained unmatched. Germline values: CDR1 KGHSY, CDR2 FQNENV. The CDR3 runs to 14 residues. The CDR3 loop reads CASSQFQTGDEQYF. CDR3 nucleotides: TGTGCCAGCAGCCAATTCCAGACAGGGGACGAGCAGTACTTC.

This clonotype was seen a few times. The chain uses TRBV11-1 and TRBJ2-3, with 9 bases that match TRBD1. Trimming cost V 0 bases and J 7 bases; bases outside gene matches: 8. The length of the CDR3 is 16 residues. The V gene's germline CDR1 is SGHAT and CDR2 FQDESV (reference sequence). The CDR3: CASSLAGQGFDNTQYF. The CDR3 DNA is TGTGCCAGCAGCTTAGCGGGACAGGGTTTTGACAATACGCAGTATTTT.

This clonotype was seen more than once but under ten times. CDR3 sequence reads: CSARDQPGFNQPQHF. The CDR3 region has the DNA TGCAGTGCTAGAGATCAACCAGGGTTCAATCAGCCCCAGCATTTT. V is TRBV20-1 and J is TRBJ1-5; possible D gene TRBD1, 5 bases. The CDR3 is 15 residues long. CDR1 is DFQATT, CDR2 SNEGSKA, per germline (reference sequence). Trimming took 0 bases from V and 3 from J, leaving 12 bases between them.

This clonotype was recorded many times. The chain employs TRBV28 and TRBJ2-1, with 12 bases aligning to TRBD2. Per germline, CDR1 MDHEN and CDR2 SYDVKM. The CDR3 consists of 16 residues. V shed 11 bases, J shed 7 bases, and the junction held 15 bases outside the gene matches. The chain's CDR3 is CASGGSRTSGTNEQFF. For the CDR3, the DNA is TGTGCCTCTGGGGGGTCGAGGACTAGCGGGACTAATGAGCAGTTCTTC.

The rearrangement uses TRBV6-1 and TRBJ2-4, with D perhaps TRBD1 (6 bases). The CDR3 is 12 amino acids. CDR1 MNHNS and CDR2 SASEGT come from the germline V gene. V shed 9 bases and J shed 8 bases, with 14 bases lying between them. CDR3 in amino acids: CASRGTPYIQYF. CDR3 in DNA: TGTGCCAGTAGGGGGACGCCGTACATTCAGTACTTC.

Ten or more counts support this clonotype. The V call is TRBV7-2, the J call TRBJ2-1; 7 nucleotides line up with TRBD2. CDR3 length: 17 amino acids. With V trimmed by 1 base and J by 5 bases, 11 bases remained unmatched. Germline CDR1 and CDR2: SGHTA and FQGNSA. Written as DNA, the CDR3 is TGTGCCAGCAGCTTAGTAGGAGGCGGACTAGAAGACAATGAGCAGTTCTTC. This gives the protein CASSLVGGGLEDNEQFF.

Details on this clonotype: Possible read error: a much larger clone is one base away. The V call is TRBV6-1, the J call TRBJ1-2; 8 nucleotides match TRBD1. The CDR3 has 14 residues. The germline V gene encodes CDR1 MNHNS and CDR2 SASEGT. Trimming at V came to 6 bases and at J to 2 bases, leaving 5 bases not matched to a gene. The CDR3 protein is CASRWTGRNYGYTF. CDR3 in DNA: TGTGCCAGCAGATGGACAGGGAGGAACTATGGCTACACCTTC.

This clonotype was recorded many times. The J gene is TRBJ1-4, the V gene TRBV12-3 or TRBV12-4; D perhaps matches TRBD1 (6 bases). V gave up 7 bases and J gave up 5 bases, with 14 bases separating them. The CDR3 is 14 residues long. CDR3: CASTPRDNNEKLFF. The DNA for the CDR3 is TGTGCCAGCACCCCCCGGGACAACAATGAAAAACTGTTTTTT.

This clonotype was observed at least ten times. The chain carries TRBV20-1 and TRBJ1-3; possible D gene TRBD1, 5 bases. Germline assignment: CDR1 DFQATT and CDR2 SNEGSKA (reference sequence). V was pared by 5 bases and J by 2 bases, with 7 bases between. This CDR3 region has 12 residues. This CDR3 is CSAPGPGNTIYF. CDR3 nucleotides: TGCAGTGCTCCGGGACCTGGAAACACCATATATTTT.

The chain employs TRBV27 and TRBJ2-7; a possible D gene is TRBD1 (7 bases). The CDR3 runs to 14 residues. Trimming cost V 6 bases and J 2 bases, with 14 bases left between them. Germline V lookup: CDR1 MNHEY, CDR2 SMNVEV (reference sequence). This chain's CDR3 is CASRRSGGTYEQYF. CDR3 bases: TGTGCCAGCAGACGATCAGGGGGGACCTACGAGCAGTACTTC.

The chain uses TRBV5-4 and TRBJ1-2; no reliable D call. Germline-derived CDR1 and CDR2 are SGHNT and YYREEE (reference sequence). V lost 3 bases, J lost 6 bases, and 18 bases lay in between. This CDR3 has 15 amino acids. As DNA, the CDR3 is TGTGCCAGCAGCTGGCCCCCCAGCGGAGTCGATGGCTACACCTTC. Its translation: CASSWPPSGVDGYTF. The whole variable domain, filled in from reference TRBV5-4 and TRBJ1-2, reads ETGVTQSPTHLIKTRGQQVTLRCSSQSGHNTVSWYQQALGQGPQFIFQYYREEENGRGNFPPRFSGLQFPNYSSELNVNALELDDSALYLCASSWPPSGVDGYTFGSGTRLTVV.

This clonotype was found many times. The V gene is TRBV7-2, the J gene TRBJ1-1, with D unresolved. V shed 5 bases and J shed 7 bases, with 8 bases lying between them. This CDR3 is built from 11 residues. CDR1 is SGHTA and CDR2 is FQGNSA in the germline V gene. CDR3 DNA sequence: TGTGCCAGCAGCCAACGACTTGAAGCTTTCTTT. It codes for CASSQRLEAFF.

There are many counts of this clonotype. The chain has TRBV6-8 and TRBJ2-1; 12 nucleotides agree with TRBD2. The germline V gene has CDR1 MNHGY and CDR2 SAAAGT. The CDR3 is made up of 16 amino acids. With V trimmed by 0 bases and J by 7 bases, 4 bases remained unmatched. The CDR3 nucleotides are TGTGCCAGCAGTTACTCGACTAGCGGGAGTGGTAATGAGCAGTTCTTC. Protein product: CASSYSTSGSGNEQFF.

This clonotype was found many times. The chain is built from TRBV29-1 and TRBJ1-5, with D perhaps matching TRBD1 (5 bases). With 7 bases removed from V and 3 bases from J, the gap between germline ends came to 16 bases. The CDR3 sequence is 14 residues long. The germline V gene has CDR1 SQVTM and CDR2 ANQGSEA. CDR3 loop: CSATLDSDNQPQHF. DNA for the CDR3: TGCAGCGCCACACTAGACAGCGACAATCAGCCCCAGCATTTT.

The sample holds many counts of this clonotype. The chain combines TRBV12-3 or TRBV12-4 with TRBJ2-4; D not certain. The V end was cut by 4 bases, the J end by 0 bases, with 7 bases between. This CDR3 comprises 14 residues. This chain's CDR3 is CASSYNLAKNIQYF. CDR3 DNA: TGTGCCAGCAGTTATAACTTAGCCAAAAACATTCAGTACTTC.

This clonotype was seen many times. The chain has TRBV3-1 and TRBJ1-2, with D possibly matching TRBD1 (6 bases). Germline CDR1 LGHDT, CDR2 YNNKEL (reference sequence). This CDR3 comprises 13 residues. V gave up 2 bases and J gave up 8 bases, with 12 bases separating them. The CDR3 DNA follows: TGTGCCAGCAGCCAATCGTCAGGGGTCGGCTACACCTTC. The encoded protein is CASSQSSGVGYTF.

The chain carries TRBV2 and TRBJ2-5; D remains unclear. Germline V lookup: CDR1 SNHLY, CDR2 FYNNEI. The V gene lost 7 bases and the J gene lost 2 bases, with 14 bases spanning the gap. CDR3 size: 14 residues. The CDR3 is CASTRRLEQETQYF. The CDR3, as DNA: TGTGCCAGCACCCGCCGGCTAGAACAAGAGACCCAGTACTTC.

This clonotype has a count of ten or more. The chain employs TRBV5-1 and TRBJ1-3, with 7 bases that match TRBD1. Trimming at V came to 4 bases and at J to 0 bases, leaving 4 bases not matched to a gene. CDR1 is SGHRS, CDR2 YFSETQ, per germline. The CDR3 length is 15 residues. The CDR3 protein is CASSEGQISGNTIYF. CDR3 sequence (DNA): TGCGCCAGCAGCGAGGGACAGATCTCTGGAAACACCATATATTTT.

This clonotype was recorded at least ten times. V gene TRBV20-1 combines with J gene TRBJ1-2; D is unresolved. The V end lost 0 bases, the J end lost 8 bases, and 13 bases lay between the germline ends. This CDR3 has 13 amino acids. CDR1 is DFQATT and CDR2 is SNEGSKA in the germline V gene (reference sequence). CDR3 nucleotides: TGCAGTGCTAGAGAAGGCGCCACTTCGGGCTACACCTTC. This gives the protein CSAREGATSGYTF.

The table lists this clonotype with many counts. The CDR3 nucleotides are TGCGCCAGCAGCCCCTCGTGGGGGGACCTCGCCTACGAGCAGTACTTC. As protein: CASSPSWGDLAYEQYF. The rearrangement uses TRBV5-1 and TRBJ2-7, with D perhaps matching TRBD2 (6 bases). The CDR3 totals 16 residues. Germline V gene sequence: CDR1 SGHRS, CDR2 YFSETQ. The V end was cut by 4 bases, the J end by 2 bases, with 19 bases between.

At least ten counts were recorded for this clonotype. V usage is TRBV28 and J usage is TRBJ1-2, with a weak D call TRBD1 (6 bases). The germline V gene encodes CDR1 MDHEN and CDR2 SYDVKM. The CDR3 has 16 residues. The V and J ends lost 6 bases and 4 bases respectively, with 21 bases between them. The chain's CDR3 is CASSLRGARVIYGYTF. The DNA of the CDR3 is TGTGCCAGCAGCCTCCGGGGGGCCAGGGTGATCTATGGCTACACCTTC.